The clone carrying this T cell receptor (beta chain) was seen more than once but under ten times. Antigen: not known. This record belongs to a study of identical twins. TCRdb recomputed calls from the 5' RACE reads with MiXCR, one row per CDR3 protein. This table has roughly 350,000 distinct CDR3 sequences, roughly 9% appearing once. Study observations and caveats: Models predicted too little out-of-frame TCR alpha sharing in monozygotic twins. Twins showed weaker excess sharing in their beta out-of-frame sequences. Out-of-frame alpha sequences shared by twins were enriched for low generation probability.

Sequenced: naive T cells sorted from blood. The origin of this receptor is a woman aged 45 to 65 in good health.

CDR3 in DNA: TGCAGCGTTGACGCTGACTTTGCGAGCGGGACTAGCACAGATACGCAGTATTTT. Protein sequence: CSVDADFASGTSTDTQYF. This chain joins TRBV29-1 and TRBJ2-3, with TRBD2 matching 7 bases. The CDR3 extends over 18 amino acids. Per the germline V gene, CDR1 is SQVTM and CDR2 is ANQGSEA. With 3 bases clipped from V and 0 bases from J, the junction kept 15 bases outside the gene matches.